This TCR beta chain came from a study of blood T cell repertoires in COVID-19. Study-wide background: Sources were T cells, B-cell-depleted T cells, or PBMCs; the material itself was cDNA or gDNA.

The CDR3 extends over 15 amino acids. Trimming left V 0 bases short and J 0 bases short, with 6 bases between. Germline CDR1 and CDR2: MNHEY and SMNVEV (reference sequence). Before being deemed recovered, Cohort 3 donors had two negative PCRs, clearance, or symptom resolution. The data were produced by immunoSEQ multiplex PCR, yet TCRdb's version contains in-frame clones alone and is incomplete. The sample includes some 330,000 clones, 92% seen only once; the top ten take around a sixth. What was sequenced was PBMCs or T cells enriched from blood (not recorded which). This receptor was obtained from a woman aged 30 to 39 who had recovered from COVID-19. The chain carries TRBV27 and TRBJ1-3; no definite D call. DNA of the CDR3: TGTGCCAGCAGTTTATCGTTCGGCTCTGGAAACACCATATATTTT. This codes for CASSLSFGSGNTIYF.